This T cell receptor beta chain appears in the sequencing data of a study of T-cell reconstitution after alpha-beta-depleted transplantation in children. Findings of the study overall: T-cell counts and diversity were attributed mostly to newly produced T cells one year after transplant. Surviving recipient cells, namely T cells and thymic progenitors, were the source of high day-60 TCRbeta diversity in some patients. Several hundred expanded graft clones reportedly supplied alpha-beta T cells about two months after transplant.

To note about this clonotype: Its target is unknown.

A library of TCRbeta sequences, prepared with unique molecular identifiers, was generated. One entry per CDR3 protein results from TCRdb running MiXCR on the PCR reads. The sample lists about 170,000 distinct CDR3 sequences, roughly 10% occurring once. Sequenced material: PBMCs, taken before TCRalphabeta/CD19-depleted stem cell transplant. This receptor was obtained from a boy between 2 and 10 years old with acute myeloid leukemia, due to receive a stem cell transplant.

CDR3 bases: TGTGCCAGCGGCCCTGGGGGGAGCAATCAGCCCCAGCATTTT. Encoded protein: CASGPGGSNQPQHF. The chain joins TRBV27 to TRBJ1-5; a weak D match, TRBD1 (5 bases). This CDR3 has 14 amino acids. From germline, CDR1 is MNHEY and CDR2 SMNVEV (reference sequence). V dropped 8 bases and J dropped 1 base, with 12 bases sitting between them.